This paragraph reports one T cell receptor beta chain. One end of the junction fails to match germline, which may point to a read error. This sample also contains other DNA sequences that code for the same CDR3. The data originate from a study of shared clonotypes between healthy human individuals. Per germline, CDR1 SGHDT and CDR2 YYEEEE. The CDR3 length is 16 residues. TCRdb keeps only in-frame clones here, not all; method: immunoSEQ multiplex PCR. The sample carries 850,000 to 1,100,000 clones, 60% to 80% recorded once. This clonotype was obtained from a man younger than 35 in good health. Some clones in this sample may be carry-over from other donors' samples. Sequenced: memory CD4+ T cells from PBMCs. The subset was: CD45RA-negative fraction. The genes are TRBV5-6 and TRBJ2-6; no reliable D call. CDR3 sequence reads: CASSSNSGGGANVLTF. In DNA form, the CDR3 reads TGCGCCAGCAGCTCGAACTCAGGTGGCGGGGCCAACGTCCTGACTTTC.